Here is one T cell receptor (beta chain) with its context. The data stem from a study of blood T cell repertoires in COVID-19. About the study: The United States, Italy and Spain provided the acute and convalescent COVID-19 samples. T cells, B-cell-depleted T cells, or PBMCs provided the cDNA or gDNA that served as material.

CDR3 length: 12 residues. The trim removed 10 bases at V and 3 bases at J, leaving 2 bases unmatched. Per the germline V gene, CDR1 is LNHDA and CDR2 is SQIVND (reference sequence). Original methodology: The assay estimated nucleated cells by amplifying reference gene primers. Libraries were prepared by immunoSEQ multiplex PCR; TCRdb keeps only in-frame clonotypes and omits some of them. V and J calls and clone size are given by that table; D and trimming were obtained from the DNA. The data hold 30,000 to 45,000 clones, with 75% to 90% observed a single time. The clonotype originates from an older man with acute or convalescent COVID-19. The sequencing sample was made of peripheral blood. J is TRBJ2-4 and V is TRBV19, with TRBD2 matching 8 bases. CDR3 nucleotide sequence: TGTGCCAAACGGGGGGGCAAAAACATTCAGTACTTC. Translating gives CAKRGGKNIQYF.